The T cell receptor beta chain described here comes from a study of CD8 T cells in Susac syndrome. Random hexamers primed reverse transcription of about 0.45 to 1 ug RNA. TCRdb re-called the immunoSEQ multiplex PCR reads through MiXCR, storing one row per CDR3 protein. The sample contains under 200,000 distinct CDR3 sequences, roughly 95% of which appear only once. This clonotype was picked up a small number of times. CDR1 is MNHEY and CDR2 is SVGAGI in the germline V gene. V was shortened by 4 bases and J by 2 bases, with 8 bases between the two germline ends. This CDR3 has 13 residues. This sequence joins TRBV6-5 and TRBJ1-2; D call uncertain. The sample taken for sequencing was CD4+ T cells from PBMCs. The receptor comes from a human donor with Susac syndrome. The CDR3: CASSLRANYGYTF. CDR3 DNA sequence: TGTGCCAGCAGTTTGCGGGCGAACTATGGCTACACCTTC.